A single sample is the source of the 18 T cell receptor beta chains below, sequenced in a study of T-cell reconstitution after alpha-beta-depleted transplantation in children. Preparing the TCRbeta library involved the use of unique molecular identifiers. TCRdb re-called the PCR reads with MiXCR, one entry per CDR3 protein. This sample has hundreds of thousands of distinct CDR3 sequences, with about an eighth found just once. Sequencing used PBMCs, mostly from graft donor cells, obtained 360 days after TCRalphabeta/CD19-depleted stem cell transplant. The receptors were gathered from a male patient younger than 18 who had a stem cell transplant for acute myeloid leukemia, so the T cells may come from the graft donor.

V and J are TRBV20-1 and TRBJ1-2; a weak D match, TRBD1 (6 bases). The germline gives CDR1 DFQATT, CDR2 SNEGSKA (reference sequence). This CDR3 contains 12 residues. Trimming left V 5 bases short and J 8 bases short, with 15 bases between. The DNA for the CDR3 is TGCAGTGCTTACAGGGTTCTGAAGGGCTACACCTTC. Translated, it gives CSAYRVLKGYTF.

V gene TRBV12-3 or TRBV12-4 combines with J gene TRBJ2-1; possibly TRBD1 or TRBD2 for D (6 bases each). The CDR3 is 20 residues long. The V end was cut by 5 bases, the J end by 0 bases, with 26 bases between. CDR3 sequence (DNA): TGTGCCAGCAGTCCCGAACAGGGATTTCGAGCGGGCCCCTCCTACAATGAGCAGTTCTTC. Translated, it gives CASSPEQGFRAGPSYNEQFF.

The chain has TRBV23-1 and TRBJ2-5, with a weak D call TRBD1 (5 bases). TRBV23-1 is designated an ORF whose function remains uncertain. CDR3 length: 15 amino acids. The V end lost 0 bases, the J end lost 4 bases, and 12 bases lay between the germline ends. This CDR3 is CASSQSQDGAETQYF. The CDR3 DNA follows: TGCGCCAGCAGTCAATCGCAGGATGGGGCAGAGACCCAGTACTTC.

This clonotype has more than one count but fewer than ten. This sequence joins TRBV7-6 and TRBJ2-2; TRBD1 matches at 7 bases. This CDR3 spans 14 amino acids. Looked up from germline, CDR1 is SGHVS and CDR2 is FNYEAQ. V was pared by 5 bases and J by 6 bases, with 6 bases of the junction left unmatched. In DNA, the CDR3 is TGTGCCAGCAGCACTGAACAGGGGTCCGGGGAGCTGTTTTTT. Amino acids: CASSTEQGSGELFF.

The gene calls are TRBV7-3 and TRBJ2-5; 7 nucleotides align to TRBD1. V gave up 5 bases and J gave up 1 base; unmatched junction bases: 4. Germline V gene data show CDR1 as SGHTA and CDR2 as FQGTGA. The CDR3 runs to 14 residues. In DNA form, the CDR3 reads TGTGCCAGCAGCCCTGGACAGGCCCAAGAGACCCAGTACTTC. Residues: CASSPGQAQETQYF.

This clonotype was picked up a small number of times. The chain joins TRBV7-2 to TRBJ2-3; D may be TRBD1 (6 bases). The CDR3 is 17 residues long. Germline CDR1 reads SGHTA; CDR2 reads FQGNSA. Trimming took off 7 bases at V and 6 bases at J, with 26 bases between the two ends. CDR3 protein: CASNLEGERGSPDTQYF. The CDR3 bases are TGTGCCAGCAACCTCGAGGGGGAGAGGGGGTCCCCCGATACGCAGTATTTT.

CDR3 in amino acids: CASSQVAIHEQFF. The CDR3 DNA follows: TGCGCCAGCAGCCAAGTCGCTATCCATGAGCAGTTCTTC. The chain is built from TRBV4-3 and TRBJ2-1; D unclear. CDR3 length: 13 amino acids. Germline loops: CDR1 LGHNA, CDR2 YSLEER. The ends were cut back, 1 base at V and 8 bases at J, with 9 bases in the middle.

This clonotype was observed a handful of times. The chain combines TRBV5-6 with TRBJ2-1; 8 bases are shared with TRBD2. CDR3 length: 17 residues. Germline-derived CDR1 and CDR2 are SGHDT and YYEEEE. The V gene end was trimmed by 0 bases and the J gene end by 5 bases; junction bases not matched to a gene: 10. CDR3 nucleotide sequence: TGTGCCAGCAGCTTGGCCGCCGGGAGGGCCTGGAACAATGAGCAGTTCTTC. Encoded protein: CASSLAAGRAWNNEQFF. The full variable domain, its missing parts supplied by reference TRBV5-6 and TRBJ2-1, is DAGVTQSPTHLIKTRGQQVTLRCSPKSGHDTVSWYQQALGQGPQFIFQYYEEEERQRGNFPDRFSGHQFPNYSSELNVNALLLGDSALYLCASSLAAGRAWNNEQFFGPGTRLTVL.

This clonotype was detected a few times. One end of the junction is discordant with germline, which a read error may explain. This sequence joins TRBV7-7 and TRBJ2-2; D is perhaps TRBD1 (5 bases). Germline CDR1 is SSHAT and CDR2 is FNYEAQ (reference sequence). This CDR3 contains 17 residues. This CDR3 reads CASSFGRVSGATGELFF. The CDR3 coding sequence is TGTGCTAGCAGCTTCGGACGCGTCTCTGGGGCCACCGGGGAGCTGTTTTTT. The full variable domain, in which reference TRBV7-7 and TRBJ2-2 provide the parts outside the CDR3, is GAGVSQSPRYKVTKRGQDVTLRCDPISSHATLYWYQQALGQGPEFLTYFNYEAQPDKSGLPSDRFSAERPEGSISTLTIQRTEQRDSAMYRCASSFGRVSGATGELFFGEGSRLTVL.

This clonotype showed up many times. V is TRBV18 and J is TRBJ1-5; 10 positions agree with TRBD1. Germline assignment: CDR1 KGHSH and CDR2 LQKENI. Germline trimming cut 2 bases from V and 6 bases from J; bases unmatched to any gene: 10. This CDR3 is built from 17 residues. The CDR3 nucleotides are TGTGCCAGCTCACCAAGACCTGGACAGGGGGGGAGTCAGCCCCAGCATTTT. Translating it yields CASSPRPGQGGSQPQHF.

This clonotype was observed a few times. The chain has TRBV29-1 and TRBJ2-1; maybe TRBD2 (5 bases). The CDR3 loop spans 10 amino acids. CDR1 and CDR2 (germline): SQVTM, ANQGSEA. The V gene lost 7 bases and the J gene lost 8 bases, with 9 bases spanning the gap. CDR3 in DNA: TGCAGCGCCGTCGGGGATGAGCAGTTCTTC. Translation gives CSAVGDEQFF.

The sample holds many counts of this clonotype. The J gene is TRBJ2-1, the V gene TRBV24-1; weak D call: TRBD2 (6 bases). Looked up from germline, CDR1 is KGHDR and CDR2 is SFDVKD. There are 14 residues in the CDR3. Trimming took off 9 bases at V and 2 bases at J, with 13 bases between the two ends. The CDR3 sequence: CATARGVPYNEQFF. The CDR3 DNA reads TGTGCCACCGCACGCGGGGTGCCCTACAATGAGCAGTTCTTC.

This clonotype appeared a few times. This sequence joins TRBV20-1 and TRBJ2-7; D may correspond to TRBD1 or TRBD2 (5 bases each). V was trimmed by 3 bases and J by 12 bases, leaving 27 bases between them. Germline V gene lookup returns CDR1 DFQATT and CDR2 SNEGSKA (reference sequence). The CDR3 totals 15 residues. The CDR3 nucleotides read TGCAGTGCTAGGCCCACGAGGGACCCACCTGACGGCCGGTACTTC. This translates into CSARPTRDPPDGRYF.

J is TRBJ2-7 and V is TRBV20-1, with 9 nucleotides matching TRBD1. The V gene's germline CDR1 is DFQATT and CDR2 SNEGSKA (reference sequence). V shed 2 bases and J 5 bases; nucleotides not matched to a gene: 7. The CDR3 has 14 residues. CDR3 amino acids: CSARITGGVHEQYF. The CDR3 DNA reads as TGCAGTGCTAGAATTACAGGGGGCGTGCACGAGCAGTACTTC.

This rearrangement joins TRBV27 to TRBJ2-5; D assignment may be TRBD1 or TRBD2 (6 bases each). V lost 3 bases and J lost 5, with 13 bases in between. CDR1 is MNHEY and CDR2 is SMNVEV in the germline V gene (reference sequence). The CDR3 runs to 14 residues. CDR3 sequence (DNA): TGTGCCAGCAGTTTCGAGGGGGGAAGGGAGACCCAGTACTTC. Protein product: CASSFEGGRETQYF.

This clonotype was seen only a few times. J is TRBJ2-2 and V is TRBV6-5, with D unresolved. This CDR3 has 12 amino acids. CDR1 is MNHEY, CDR2 SVGAGI, per germline. V was shortened by 7 bases and J by 5 bases, with 8 bases between the two germline ends. The CDR3, as DNA: TGTGCCAGCACCTACCTTACCGGGGAGCTGTTTTTT. It codes for CASTYLTGELFF.

This clonotype was detected a few times. The chain employs TRBV21-1 and TRBJ2-1; the table's D call, TRBD2, was not checked against the DNA. TRBV21-1 is a pseudogene segment. CDR3 length: 17 residues. The CDR3 region is CASSPRLAGGAHNEQFF. The CDR3 DNA is TGTGCCAGCAGCCCCAGACTAGCGGGAGGTGCGCACAATGAGCAGTTCTTC.

This clonotype was recorded a few times. The genes are TRBV6-2 or TRBV6-3 and TRBJ2-3; D uncertain. This CDR3 contains 14 residues. CDR1 and CDR2 (germline): MNHEY, SVGEGT. V was cut by 0 bases and J by 2 bases, with 6 bases left in between. The CDR3 nucleotides read TGTGCCAGCAGTTACTCCCTCACCACAGATACGCAGTATTTT. It encodes CASSYSLTTDTQYF.